A single sample gave rise to the 5 T cell receptor beta chains below, sequenced in a study of blood T cell repertoires in COVID-19. TCRdb's table, derived via immunoSEQ multiplex PCR, lists solely in-frame clones and lacks some. The table lists 120,000 to 150,000 clones, 70% to 85% of them singletons. The sequenced material came from peripheral blood. The receptors stem from a woman older than 75 in a cohort sampled during active or convalescent COVID-19.

The gene calls are TRBV20-1 and TRBJ2-1, with a weak D call TRBD2 (7 bases). Germline CDR1 reads DFQATT; CDR2 reads SNEGSKA (reference sequence). Trimming pared 4 bases from V and 8 bases from J, leaving 9 bases between. The CDR3 has 11 residues. The CDR3 reads CSAKGGHEQFF. The CDR3 DNA follows: TGCAGTGCTAAGGGGGGGCATGAGCAGTTCTTC.

The genes are TRBV6-6 and TRBJ2-7, with 10 bases lining up with TRBD1. CDR3 size: 15 residues. V dropped 6 bases and J dropped 0; count of bases not matched to a gene: 5. From germline, CDR1 is MNHNY and CDR2 SVGAGI (reference sequence). The CDR3 here is CASRPGQGSSYEQYV. The CDR3 nucleotides read TGTGCCAGCAGGCCGGGACAGGGGAGCTCCTACGAGCAGTACGTC.

The chain recombines TRBV5-4 with TRBJ1-4; 9 bases are shared with TRBD1. V lost 7 bases and J lost 5; bases outside the gene matches: 9. There are 15 residues in the CDR3. Germline CDR1 and CDR2: SGHNT and YYREEE (reference sequence). CDR3 sequence reads: CASGRGTGKNEKLFF. For the CDR3, the DNA is TGTGCCAGCGGCCGGGGGACAGGGAAGAATGAAAAACTGTTTTTT. Full variable domain (rest looked up from reference TRBV5-4 and TRBJ1-4): ETGVTQSPTHLIKTRGQQVTLRCSSQSGHNTVSWYQQALGQGPQFIFQYYREEENGRGNFPPRFSGLQFPNYSSELNVNALELDDSALYLCASGRGTGKNEKLFFGSGTQLSVL.

The genes are TRBV5-4 and TRBJ2-7, with TRBD1 matching over 8 bases. Germline V gives CDR1 SGHNT, CDR2 YYREEE (reference sequence). The CDR3 loop spans 15 amino acids. J was trimmed by 0 bases and V by 3 bases; bases with no gene match: 5. CDR3 in DNA: TGTGCCAGCAGCTACAGGGACAGGAGCTCCTACGAGCAGTACTTC. Encoded protein: CASSYRDRSSYEQYF.

The chain has TRBV9 and TRBJ2-1; 10 bases agree with TRBD2. V lost 3 bases to trimming and J lost 15 bases; unmatched junction nucleotides: 9. The CDR3 totals 13 residues. The V gene's germline CDR1 is SGDLS and CDR2 YYNGEE. The CDR3 spells CASSGSLSGGPFF. The CDR3 bases are TGTGCCAGCAGCGGCAGCCTTAGCGGGGGGCCGTTCTTC. Based on the CDR3 plus reference TRBV9 and TRBJ2-1, the full variable domain is DSGVTQTPKHLITATGQRVTLRCSPRSGDLSVYWYQQSLDQGLQFLIQYYNGEERAKGNILERFSAQQFPDLHSELNLSSLELGDSALYFCASSGSLSGGPFFGPGTRLTVL.